Below, 18 T cell receptor beta chains from the same sample are listed, as sequenced in a study of OX40 agonist ivuxolimab in advanced cancers. Using immunoSEQ multiplex PCR, the repertoire was profiled, and TCRdb retains in-frame clones only, with some absent. Of 22,000 or so clones in the sample, 85% to 90% were seen once. This specimen was CD4+ or CD8+ T cells sorted from blood, taken in a trial of the OX40 agonist ivuxolimab. These receptors were collected from an adult with an advanced solid tumor such as melanoma, head and neck, liver or kidney cancer.

This chain connects TRBV2 to TRBJ1-2, with D unresolved. Looked up from germline, CDR1 is SNHLY and CDR2 is FYNNEI. The germline V and J ends were trimmed by 8 bases and 2 bases, with 15 bases remaining between them. The CDR3 is 14 amino acids. The CDR3 region has the DNA TGTGCCAGCTTTGACATATGGAAGAACTATGGCTACACCTTC. It translates to CASFDIWKNYGYTF.

The chain joins TRBV29-1 to TRBJ2-7; no reliable D call. This CDR3 is built from 12 residues. The V and J ends lost 0 bases and 3 bases respectively, with 6 bases between them. Germline assignment: CDR1 SQVTM and CDR2 ANQGSEA. CDR3 region: CSVEDRDYEQYF. CDR3 in DNA: TGCAGCGTTGAAGATAGGGACTACGAGCAGTACTTC.

This chain uses TRBV5-6 with TRBJ2-1; a weak D match, TRBD1 (6 bases). The CDR3 is 17 residues long. The germline V gene has CDR1 SGHDT and CDR2 YYEEEE. V was pared by 0 bases and J by 4 bases, with 17 bases between. As DNA, the CDR3 is TGTGCCAGCAGCTTGGGATCCAGGACAGCTATATACAATGAGCAGTTCTTC. Protein product: CASSLGSRTAIYNEQFF.

The gene calls are TRBV28 and TRBJ1-4; D call uncertain. The germline gives CDR1 MDHEN, CDR2 SYDVKM. Trimming removed 3 bases from V and 0 bases from J, with 8 bases in between. This CDR3 spans 15 amino acids. As DNA, the CDR3 is TGTGCCAGCAGTTTTGGATTCGCAACTAATGAAAAACTGTTTTTT. Its translation is CASSFGFATNEKLFF.

This clone was found once. J is TRBJ1-5 and V is TRBV19; weak D call: TRBD1 (5 bases). Trimming removed 8 bases from V and 4 bases from J, with 9 bases in between. Germline CDR1 LNHDA, CDR2 SQIVND (reference sequence). CDR3 length equals 12 residues. CDR3 bases: TGTGCCAGTGGCCAGGGAAATCAGCCCCAGCATTTT. Its protein product is CASGQGNQPQHF.

This clone came up once. The rearrangement joins TRBV27 to TRBJ2-1; D uncertain. CDR1 is MNHEY and CDR2 is SMNVEV in the germline V gene (reference sequence). Between the trimmed V and J ends, which lost 4 bases and 2 bases, there was a span of 15 bases. The CDR3 spans 16 residues. CDR3 sequence reads: CASSSSAAETYNEQFF. CDR3 in DNA: TGTGCCAGCAGTTCGTCGGCGGCGGAAACCTACAATGAGCAGTTCTTC.

The V and J genes are TRBV4-1 and TRBJ2-3; D is unclear. Trimming took off 3 bases at V and 1 base at J, with 5 bases between the two ends. This CDR3 comprises 13 residues. Germline CDR1 is MGHRA and CDR2 is YSYEKL. The CDR3 region is CASSQVGTDTQYF. In DNA form, the CDR3 reads TGCGCCAGCAGCCAGGTCGGCACAGATACGCAGTATTTT.

V and J are TRBV28 and TRBJ2-5; the D gene is possibly TRBD1 (6 bases). This CDR3 has 15 amino acids. V gave up 5 bases and J gave up 0 bases, with 13 bases separating them. Germline V gives CDR1 MDHEN, CDR2 SYDVKM. For the CDR3, the DNA is TGTGCCAGCAGTCCGGGACACCTTAACCAAGAGACCCAGTACTTC. It codes for CASSPGHLNQETQYF.

This clone rates as large. The sample has other DNA sequences that encode this CDR3 too. The chain links TRBV28 to TRBJ2-1; D is undetermined. V was shortened by 3 bases and J by 7 bases, with 7 bases between the two germline ends. Germline V CDR1 and CDR2: MDHEN, SYDVKM. This CDR3 is 12 amino acids long. The CDR3 loop is CASSFPPNEQFF. CDR3 coding DNA: TGTGCCAGCAGTTTCCCACCTAATGAGCAGTTCTTC.

The J gene is TRBJ2-5, the V gene TRBV27, with D perhaps TRBD2 (6 bases). Germline loops: CDR1 MNHEY, CDR2 SMNVEV (reference sequence). The CDR3 totals 13 residues. Between the trimmed V and J ends, which lost 2 bases and 5 bases, there was a span of 9 bases. The CDR3 is CASSLRGWETQYF. The CDR3 coding sequence is TGTGCCAGCAGTTTACGGGGGTGGGAGACCCAGTACTTC.

The V gene is TRBV5-4, the J gene TRBJ2-1; 11 bases line up with TRBD2. The ends lost 4 bases at V and 8 bases at J; junction bases unmatched: 14. In germline, CDR1 is SGHNT, CDR2 YYREEE (reference sequence). CDR3 size: 17 residues. CDR3 in amino acids: CASSPLAGAPIDDEQFF. CDR3 DNA sequence: TGTGCCAGCAGCCCACTAGCGGGAGCGCCTATTGACGATGAGCAGTTCTTC.

There are a few counts of this clone. The J gene is TRBJ2-7, the V gene TRBV4-2; no clear D. The CDR3 covers 15 residues. Per germline, CDR1 LGHNA and CDR2 YNFKEQ. V shed 0 bases and J shed 6 bases, with 15 bases lying between them. CDR3 bases: TGTGCCAGCAGCCAAGATCAAGGTATACGGAGCGAGCAGTACTTC. As protein: CASSQDQGIRSEQYF.

The chain joins TRBV11-2 to TRBJ1-5, with D uncertain. Germline-derived CDR1 and CDR2 are SGHAT and FQNNGV. Trimming cost V 2 bases and J 0 bases, with 11 bases left between them. The CDR3 totals 16 residues. For the CDR3, the DNA is TGTGCCAGCAGCTTATTCGGAGGGATTAGCAATCAGCCCCAGCATTTT. Its translation: CASSLFGGISNQPQHF.

V usage is TRBV10-2 and J usage is TRBJ2-7; TRBD1 aligns across 7 bases. With 4 bases clipped from V and 4 bases from J, the junction kept 4 bases outside the gene matches. Germline V gene data show CDR1 as WSHSY and CDR2 as SAAADI. The CDR3 covers 13 residues. In DNA, the CDR3 is TGCGCCAGCAGTGGGAACAGGGGATACGAGCAGTACTTC. Translation gives CASSGNRGYEQYF.

The chain uses TRBV4-1 and TRBJ1-2, with 7 bases identical to TRBD1. J was trimmed by 7 bases and V by 0 bases; bases with no gene match: 5. CDR3 size: 14 residues. CDR1 is MGHRA and CDR2 is YSYEKL in the germline V gene. CDR3: CASSQETGWFGYTF. CDR3 sequence (DNA): TGCGCCAGCAGCCAAGAGACAGGGTGGTTTGGCTACACCTTC.

The chain recombines TRBV19 with TRBJ2-5, with 12 nucleotides matching TRBD1. Germline-derived CDR1 and CDR2 are LNHDA and SQIVND (reference sequence). The CDR3 covers 16 residues. Trimming cost V 5 bases and J 0 bases; bases outside gene matches: 4. In nucleotides, the CDR3 is TGTGCCAGTAGTCGGGACAGGGGGCCGTACCAAGAGACCCAGTACTTC. It specifies CASSRDRGPYQETQYF.

This clone was seen just once. The chain employs TRBV4-1 and TRBJ2-1; no clear D gene. V lost 1 base and J 4 bases, leaving 11 bases between the germline ends. The CDR3 covers 15 residues. Germline values: CDR1 MGHRA, CDR2 YSYEKL. The DNA for the CDR3 is TGCGCCAGCAGCCAAGCTTCGACAACTTACAATGAGCAGTTCTTC. Its protein is CASSQASTTYNEQFF.

This chain joins TRBV6-5 and TRBJ1-2; D ambiguous. The CDR3 is 13 amino acids. Germline V lookup: CDR1 MNHEY, CDR2 SVGAGI. Trimming left V 3 bases short and J 4 bases short, with 9 bases between. DNA for the CDR3: TGTGCCAGCAGTTATTCAGCCTTCTATGGCTACACCTTC. It translates to CASSYSAFYGYTF.